A selection of T cell receptor beta chains follows, all from one sample in a study of T cells after yellow fever vaccination. TCRdb re-derived calls from the 5' RACE reads in MiXCR, one entry per CDR3 protein. The profile covers 620,000 or so distinct CDR3 sequences, with 9% to 15% appearing a single time and 15% taken by the ten largest. The material was PBMCs, obtained on the day of the yellow fever booster vaccination. The receptors shown here come from a man aged 30-40 years who received the YFV17D yellow fever vaccine. CDR3s include the opening cysteine and the closing phenylalanine or tryptophan. The order of the fields is clone size, CDR3 length, J gene, D gene, V gene, CDR3 protein, CDR3 DNA. D genes are given only for firm matches. Expanded clones get a size class; other rows say once, few or many, or leave the size out.

abundance: few
len: 21
j_gene: TRBJ1-5
d_gene: TRBD1
v_gene: TRBV7-9
CDR3aa: CASSSKAGTGGPLGRYQPQHF
CDR3nt: TGTGCCAGCAGCTCCAAAGCCGGGACAGGGGGGCCCTTAGGCCGTTATCAGCCCCAGCATTTT

abundance: -
len: 15
j_gene: TRBJ1-1
d_gene: TRBD1
v_gene: TRBV7-2
CDR3aa: CASSFRDRVNTEAFF
CDR3nt: TGTGCCAGCAGCTTCCGCGACAGGGTGAACACTGAAGCTTTCTTT

abundance: -
len: 11
j_gene: TRBJ2-7
d_gene: -
v_gene: TRBV3-1
CDR3aa: CASAWGYEQYF
CDR3nt: TGTGCCAGCGCTTGGGGGTACGAGCAGTACTTC

abundance: many
len: 15
j_gene: TRBJ2-5
d_gene: TRBD1
v_gene: TRBV6-5
CDR3aa: CASSYSTGGGQTQYF
CDR3nt: TGTGCCAGCAGTTACTCTACAGGGGGTGGACAGACCCAGTACTTC

abundance: -
len: 18
j_gene: TRBJ2-2
d_gene: TRBD1
v_gene: TRBV20-1
CDR3aa: CSARDFVGQIGGTGELFF
CDR3nt: TGCAGTGCTAGAGATTTCGTGGGACAGATCGGTGGAACCGGGGAGCTGTTTTTT

abundance: few
len: 16
j_gene: TRBJ2-3
d_gene: TRBD2
v_gene: TRBV7-2
CDR3aa: CASSRVRGTSTDTQYF
CDR3nt: TGTGCCAGCAGCCGCGTGCGGGGGACTAGCACAGATACGCAGTATTTT

abundance: few
len: 17
j_gene: TRBJ1-1
d_gene: -
v_gene: TRBV7-9
CDR3aa: CASSFGAGKDKNTEAFF
CDR3nt: TGTGCCAGCAGCTTTGGGGCCGGCAAAGACAAGAACACTGAAGCTTTCTTT

abundance: -
len: 15
j_gene: TRBJ2-1
d_gene: TRBD1
v_gene: TRBV9
CDR3aa: CASSAGGAFYNEQFF
CDR3nt: TGTGCCAGCAGCGCAGGGGGCGCGTTCTACAATGAGCAGTTCTTC

abundance: few
len: 15
j_gene: TRBJ2-1
d_gene: TRBD2
v_gene: TRBV10-3
CDR3aa: CAISGQREARGEQFF
CDR3nt: TGTGCCATCAGTGGCCAGCGGGAGGCCAGGGGGGAGCAGTTCTTC

abundance: -
len: 15
j_gene: TRBJ2-7
d_gene: -
v_gene: TRBV20-1
CDR3aa: CSARGIWQGIHEQYF
CDR3nt: TGCAGTGCTAGAGGAATTTGGCAGGGGATCCACGAGCAGTACTTC

abundance: -
len: 15
j_gene: TRBJ2-7
d_gene: -
v_gene: TRBV7-6
CDR3aa: CASSPAGLTSYEQYF
CDR3nt: TGTGCCAGCAGCCCGGCGGGACTCACCTCCTACGAGCAGTACTTC

abundance: few
len: 18
j_gene: TRBJ2-7
d_gene: TRBD2
v_gene: TRBV12-3/TRBV12-4
CDR3aa: CASSSQGGRLAGAWEQYF
CDR3nt: TGTGCCAGCAGCTCGCAGGGGGGTCGGCTAGCGGGAGCTTGGGAGCAGTACTTC

abundance: few
len: 14
j_gene: TRBJ2-7
d_gene: TRBD2
v_gene: TRBV20-1
CDR3aa: CSASPPLAGVEQYF
CDR3nt: TGCAGTGCTAGCCCCCCTCTAGCGGGAGTCGAACAGTACTTC

abundance: -
len: 14
j_gene: TRBJ2-7
d_gene: -
v_gene: TRBV6-2/TRBV6-3
CDR3aa: CASRSASGSYEQYF
CDR3nt: TGTGCCAGCAGATCGGCGTCGGGCTCCTACGAGCAGTACTTC

abundance: -
len: 16
j_gene: TRBJ1-2
d_gene: TRBD1
v_gene: TRBV6-1
CDR3aa: CASSGRGQLKNYGYTF
CDR3nt: TGTGCCAGCAGTGGACGGGGACAGCTAAAAAACTATGGCTACACCTTC

abundance: many
len: 13
j_gene: TRBJ1-1
d_gene: -
v_gene: TRBV7-2
CDR3aa: CASSLGTNTEAFF
CDR3nt: TGTGCCAGCAGCTTGGGAACGAACACTGAAGCTTTCTTT

abundance: -
len: 16
j_gene: TRBJ2-2
d_gene: TRBD2
v_gene: TRBV12-3/TRBV12-4
CDR3aa: CASNLGLAKNTGELFF
CDR3nt: TGTGCCAGCAATCTGGGACTAGCTAAGAACACCGGGGAGCTGTTTTTT

abundance: few
len: 17
j_gene: TRBJ1-5
d_gene: -
v_gene: TRBV4-3
CDR3aa: CASSQDPADGGNQPQHF
CDR3nt: TGCGCCAGCAGCCAAGATCCGGCGGATGGGGGCAATCAGCCCCAGCATTTT

abundance: -
len: 17
j_gene: TRBJ2-1
d_gene: TRBD2
v_gene: TRBV7-9
CDR3aa: CASTGGLGSGRGNEQFF
CDR3nt: TGTGCCAGCACCGGCGGGCTGGGCAGCGGGAGGGGCAATGAGCAGTTCTTC

abundance: -
len: 14
j_gene: TRBJ1-4
d_gene: -
v_gene: TRBV2
CDR3aa: CASSVITSNEKLFF
CDR3nt: TGTGCCAGCAGTGTTATCACTTCTAATGAAAAACTGTTTTTT

abundance: many
len: 14
j_gene: TRBJ2-2
d_gene: -
v_gene: TRBV28
CDR3aa: CASSLLREAGELFF
CDR3nt: TGTGCCAGCAGTTTACTGCGGGAAGCCGGGGAGCTGTTTTTT

abundance: many
len: 18
j_gene: TRBJ1-6
d_gene: -
v_gene: TRBV10-3
CDR3aa: CAISESAGSLGIGSPLHF
CDR3nt: TGTGCCATCAGTGAGTCGGCAGGGAGTCTGGGTATAGGTTCACCCCTCCACTTT

abundance: few
len: 15
j_gene: TRBJ2-7
d_gene: TRBD1
v_gene: TRBV7-9
CDR3aa: CASSLSMTGGYEQYF
CDR3nt: TGTGCCAGCAGCCTCAGTATGACAGGGGGGTACGAGCAGTACTTC

abundance: few
len: 12
j_gene: TRBJ2-7
d_gene: -
v_gene: TRBV28
CDR3aa: CASSVVRYEQYF
CDR3nt: TGTGCCAGCAGTGTAGTAAGATACGAGCAGTACTTC

abundance: -
len: 16
j_gene: TRBJ2-3
d_gene: -
v_gene: TRBV4-1
CDR3aa: CASSQRIADSTDTQYF
CDR3nt: TGCGCCAGCAGCCAACGGATAGCGGATTCCACAGATACGCAGTATTTT

abundance: -
len: 15
j_gene: TRBJ1-5
d_gene: TRBD1
v_gene: TRBV6-1
CDR3aa: CASRSGTGGYQPQHF
CDR3nt: TGTGCCAGCAGGTCCGGGACAGGGGGATATCAGCCCCAGCATTTT

abundance: many
len: 15
j_gene: TRBJ2-5
d_gene: -
v_gene: TRBV18
CDR3aa: CASSVRTAQKETQYF
CDR3nt: TGTGCCAGCTCAGTCCGGACAGCACAGAAAGAGACCCAGTACTTC

abundance: few
len: 16
j_gene: TRBJ2-1
d_gene: -
v_gene: TRBV5-5
CDR3aa: CASSLSVGVKYNEQFF
CDR3nt: TGTGCCAGCAGCTTGAGTGTGGGAGTGAAATACAATGAGCAGTTCTTC

abundance: -
len: 16
j_gene: TRBJ2-7
d_gene: -
v_gene: TRBV5-1
CDR3aa: CASSLAGIPEAYEQYF
CDR3nt: TGCGCCAGCAGCTTGGCCGGGATCCCAGAGGCCTACGAGCAGTACTTC

abundance: -
len: 15
j_gene: TRBJ2-1
d_gene: -
v_gene: TRBV29-1
CDR3aa: CSVGVGTRIYNEQFF
CDR3nt: TGCAGCGTTGGGGTGGGGACCAGGATATACAATGAGCAGTTCTTC

abundance: -
len: 12
j_gene: TRBJ1-4
d_gene: -
v_gene: TRBV6-5
CDR3aa: CASRGPNEKLFF
CDR3nt: TGTGCCAGTAGAGGTCCTAATGAAAAACTGTTTTTT

abundance: -
len: 14
j_gene: TRBJ2-7
d_gene: -
v_gene: TRBV20-1
CDR3aa: CSACTQDSGYEQYF
CDR3nt: TGCAGTGCTTGCACCCAGGATTCAGGATACGAGCAGTACTTC

abundance: few
len: 16
j_gene: TRBJ2-1
d_gene: -
v_gene: TRBV3-1
CDR3aa: CASSHFGTDLYNEQFF
CDR3nt: TGTGCCAGCAGCCACTTCGGGACCGATCTTTACAATGAGCAGTTCTTC

abundance: many
len: 14
j_gene: TRBJ2-1
d_gene: -
v_gene: TRBV7-8
CDR3aa: CASSFLSSYNEQFF
CDR3nt: TGTGCCAGCAGCTTTTTGAGCTCCTACAATGAGCAGTTCTTC

abundance: -
len: 13
j_gene: TRBJ1-1
d_gene: -
v_gene: TRBV6-2/TRBV6-3
CDR3aa: CASSNQGKFEAFF
CDR3nt: TGTGCCAGCAGCAACCAGGGGAAATTTGAAGCTTTCTTT

abundance: few
len: 17
j_gene: TRBJ2-1
d_gene: -
v_gene: TRBV12-3/TRBV12-4
CDR3aa: CASSTNPGRGVHNEQFF
CDR3nt: TGTGCCAGCAGTACAAACCCGGGCAGGGGGGTGCACAATGAGCAGTTCTTC

abundance: few
len: 13
j_gene: TRBJ1-2
d_gene: -
v_gene: TRBV2
CDR3aa: CASSVKANYGYTF
CDR3nt: TGTGCCAGCAGTGTCAAGGCTAACTATGGCTACACCTTC

abundance: -
len: 12
j_gene: TRBJ2-4
d_gene: -
v_gene: TRBV11-2
CDR3aa: CASSFAGQSPYF
CDR3nt: TGTGCCAGCAGCTTCGCGGGACAGAGTCCCTACTTC

abundance: -
len: 17
j_gene: TRBJ2-1
d_gene: TRBD2
v_gene: TRBV5-8
CDR3aa: CASSLRIGLADYNEQFF
CDR3nt: TGTGCCAGCAGCTTGAGGATTGGCCTAGCGGACTACAATGAGCAGTTCTTC

abundance: -
len: 15
j_gene: TRBJ2-5
d_gene: -
v_gene: TRBV7-3
CDR3aa: CASSHGEGGMETQYF
CDR3nt: TGTGCCAGCAGCCATGGTGAGGGGGGCATGGAGACCCAGTACTTC

abundance: few
len: 23
j_gene: TRBJ2-6
d_gene: TRBD2
v_gene: TRBV7-6
CDR3aa: CASSLVGGARKSGSNSGANVLTF
CDR3nt: TGTGCCAGCAGCTTAGTTGGGGGCGCCAGGAAGAGCGGGAGCAACTCTGGGGCCAACGTCCTGACTTTC

abundance: few
len: 14
j_gene: TRBJ1-2
d_gene: -
v_gene: TRBV20-1
CDR3aa: CSARDLGGPYGYTF
CDR3nt: TGCAGTGCTAGAGATTTAGGGGGACCTTATGGCTACACCTTC

abundance: -
len: 13
j_gene: TRBJ2-1
d_gene: -
v_gene: TRBV20-1
CDR3aa: CSATALRRNEQFF
CDR3nt: TGCAGTGCAACGGCCCTGAGGAGGAATGAGCAGTTCTTC

abundance: many
len: 15
j_gene: TRBJ2-4
d_gene: -
v_gene: TRBV3-1
CDR3aa: CASSQERLAKNIQYF
CDR3nt: TGTGCCAGCAGCCAAGAACGGTTAGCCAAAAACATTCAGTACTTC

abundance: few
len: 15
j_gene: TRBJ2-3
d_gene: -
v_gene: TRBV2
CDR3aa: CASREWGSSTDTQYF
CDR3nt: TGTGCCAGCAGGGAGTGGGGTTCTAGCACAGATACGCAGTATTTT

abundance: -
len: 14
j_gene: TRBJ1-1
d_gene: -
v_gene: TRBV27
CDR3aa: CASSFASRNTEAFF
CDR3nt: TGTGCCAGCAGTTTTGCATCGCGGAACACTGAAGCTTTCTTT

abundance: many
len: 15
j_gene: TRBJ1-5
d_gene: TRBD1
v_gene: TRBV7-8
CDR3aa: CASSQSGQDNQPQHF
CDR3nt: TGTGCCAGCAGTCAATCGGGACAGGACAATCAGCCCCAGCATTTT

abundance: few
len: 16
j_gene: TRBJ2-7
d_gene: TRBD1
v_gene: TRBV6-5
CDR3aa: CASSYRRTGLRREQYF
CDR3nt: TGTGCCAGCAGTTACAGGAGGACAGGGCTTAGAAGGGAGCAGTACTTC

abundance: -
len: 14
j_gene: TRBJ2-5
d_gene: TRBD1
v_gene: TRBV29-1
CDR3aa: CSVLPGQRGETQYF
CDR3nt: TGCAGCGTACTACCGGGACAGCGAGGGGAGACCCAGTACTTC

abundance: many
len: 16
j_gene: TRBJ2-1
d_gene: -
v_gene: TRBV5-1
CDR3aa: CASSGDWGNVYNEQFF
CDR3nt: TGCGCCAGCAGCGGGGATTGGGGGAACGTCTACAATGAGCAGTTCTTC

abundance: many
len: 14
j_gene: TRBJ2-3
d_gene: -
v_gene: TRBV27
CDR3aa: CASSPSSRGDTQYF
CDR3nt: TGTGCCAGCAGTCCTTCATCTAGGGGAGATACGCAGTATTTT

abundance: few
len: 16
j_gene: TRBJ2-1
d_gene: -
v_gene: TRBV15
CDR3aa: CATSSAPTAGGNEQFF
CDR3nt: TGTGCCACCAGCAGTGCCCCAACGGCAGGGGGGAATGAGCAGTTCTTC

abundance: few
len: 14
j_gene: TRBJ1-5
d_gene: -
v_gene: TRBV6-1
CDR3aa: CASIFRKEDQPQHF
CDR3nt: TGTGCCAGCATCTTCCGAAAGGAGGATCAGCCCCAGCATTTT

abundance: few
len: 15
j_gene: TRBJ2-1
d_gene: -
v_gene: TRBV18
CDR3aa: CASSLWNVRKNEQFF
CDR3nt: TGTGCCAGCTCATTGTGGAATGTGAGGAAGAATGAGCAGTTCTTC

abundance: -
len: 16
j_gene: TRBJ2-5
d_gene: TRBD2
v_gene: TRBV10-3
CDR3aa: CAISVYGTSDRETQYF
CDR3nt: TGTGCCATCAGTGTCTACGGGACTAGTGATAGGGAGACCCAGTACTTC

abundance: -
len: 14
j_gene: TRBJ2-5
d_gene: -
v_gene: TRBV20-1
CDR3aa: CSASGGSWGETQYF
CDR3nt: TGCAGTGCTTCTGGGGGATCCTGGGGGGAGACCCAGTACTTC

abundance: few
len: 16
j_gene: TRBJ1-6
d_gene: -
v_gene: TRBV4-2
CDR3aa: CASSQDLGPGGSPLHF
CDR3nt: TGTGCCAGCAGCCAAGATCTGGGGCCGGGCGGTTCACCCCTCCACTTT